One sample yielded the 21 T cell receptor beta chains listed below, sequenced in a study of T cell responses to AZD1222 COVID-19 vaccine. Sequencing was performed with immunoSEQ multiplex PCR; in TCRdb, only in-frame clones are kept and a portion is missing. The table has about 120,000 clones, approximately 90% seen once; the top ten hold 4% to 4.5%. The starting material was peripheral blood, obtained 28 days after the second dose of the MenACWY control vaccine. Source of these receptors: an adult who received the MenACWY meningococcal vaccine as a control.

The chain uses TRBV11-2 and TRBJ2-5, with TRBD2 identical over 7 bases. This CDR3 has 16 amino acids. Trimming took 1 base from V and 1 from J; bases not matched to a gene: 6. Germline values: CDR1 SGHAT, CDR2 FQNNGV. The CDR3 spells CASSLGPGTTQETQYF. The DNA for the CDR3 is TGTGCCAGCAGCTTAGGACCCGGGACTACCCAAGAGACCCAGTACTTC.

The chain links TRBV3-1 (or the pseudogene TRBV3-2) to TRBJ1-2; 9 bases are shared with TRBD1. The CDR3 is 16 residues long. With V trimmed by 3 bases and J by 8 bases, 13 bases remained unmatched. CDR1 is LGHDT, CDR2 YNNKEL, per germline (reference sequence). Here the CDR3 reads CASSQATGTGSYGYTF. As DNA, the CDR3 is TGTGCCAGCAGCCAGGCAACCGGGACAGGGTCTTACGGCTACACCTTC.

This clone was found once. The gene calls are TRBV20-1 and TRBJ2-3; 9 bases match TRBD2. This CDR3 is built from 13 residues. J lost 6 bases, V lost 3 bases, and 4 bases had no gene match. Per germline, CDR1 DFQATT and CDR2 SNEGSKA (reference sequence). In DNA form, the CDR3 reads TGCAGTGCTAGTGCTAGCGGGATTGATACGCAGTATTTT. Amino acids: CSASASGIDTQYF.

This chain connects TRBV5-4 to TRBJ2-3, with D tentatively TRBD1 (6 bases). Trimming stripped 10 bases from V and 5 bases from J, with 11 bases between. The length of the CDR3 is 11 residues. Germline CDR1 and CDR2: SGHNT and YYREEE (reference sequence). This chain's CDR3 is CAWGPRDTQYF. DNA of the CDR3: TGTGCCTGGGGGCCCCGAGATACGCAGTATTTT. The variable domain in full, with the rest retrieved from reference TRBV5-4 and TRBJ2-3, is ETGVTQSPTHLIKTRGQQVTLRCSSQSGHNTVSWYQQALGQGPQFIFQYYREEENGRGNFPPRFSGLQFPNYSSELNVNALELDDSALYLCAWGPRDTQYFGPGTRLTVL.

The chain joins TRBV19 to TRBJ2-1, with 13 positions matching TRBD2. V shed 4 bases and J 1 base; nucleotides not matched to a gene: 10. CDR1 LNHDA and CDR2 SQIVND come from the germline V gene (reference sequence). This CDR3 region has 19 residues. The CDR3 here is CASSTRGTSGGASYNEQFF. The CDR3 region has the DNA TGTGCCAGTAGTACACGGGGTACTAGCGGGGGGGCTTCCTACAATGAGCAGTTCTTC. The complete variable domain, with remaining parts taken from reference TRBV19 and TRBJ2-1, reads DGGITQSPKYLFRKEGQNVTLSCEQNLNHDAMYWYRQDPGQGLRLIYYSQIVNDFQKGDIAEGYSVSREKKESFPLTVTSAQKNPTAFYLCASSTRGTSGGASYNEQFFGPGTRLTVL.

The chain combines TRBV6-1 with TRBJ2-1; 11 nucleotides line up with TRBD2. The germline V gene has CDR1 MNHNS and CDR2 SASEGT. V lost 1 base to trimming and J lost 4 bases; unmatched junction nucleotides: 0. The length of the CDR3 is 15 residues. CDR3 sequence (DNA): TGTGCCAGCAGTGAAGGGACTAGCGGGTACAATGAGCAGTTCTTC. It translates to CASSEGTSGYNEQFF.

In DNA form, the CDR3 reads TGCGCCAGCAGCTATGGTGGGGCATCACCCCTCCACTTT. This codes for CASSYGGASPLHF. The chain employs TRBV10-1 and TRBJ1-6; D is possibly TRBD1 (5 bases). V was cut by 6 bases and J by 10 bases, with 13 bases left in between. The length of the CDR3 is 13 residues. CDR1 and CDR2 from the germline V gene are WNHNN and SYGVQD (reference sequence).

The chain is built from TRBV5-1 and TRBJ2-1; TRBD1 matches at 8 bases. Looked up from germline, CDR1 is SGHRS and CDR2 is YFSETQ. V trimming: 0 bases; J trimming: 8 bases; junction bases outside the gene matches: 4. CDR3 length equals 14 residues. This CDR3 is CASSLVAGGDEQFF. The CDR3 coding sequence is TGCGCCAGCAGCTTGGTTGCAGGGGGCGATGAGCAGTTCTTC.

This rearrangement joins TRBV2 to TRBJ2-2, with 8 bases identical to TRBD1. The CDR3 has 14 residues. Germline V gives CDR1 SNHLY, CDR2 FYNNEI. V was pared by 8 bases and J by 5 bases, with 7 bases of the junction left unmatched. The CDR3 sequence: CASGIRGRTGELFF. CDR3 coding DNA: TGTGCCAGCGGGATCAGGGGGCGGACCGGGGAGCTGTTTTTT. The full variable domain, its missing parts supplied by reference TRBV2 and TRBJ2-2, is EPEVTQTPSHQVTQMGQEVILRCVPISNHLYFYWYRQILGQKVEFLVSFYNNEISEKSEIFDDQFSVERPDGSNFTLKIRSTKLEDSAMYFCASGIRGRTGELFFGEGSRLTVL.

This clone occurred a few times. V is TRBV12-3 or TRBV12-4 and J is TRBJ1-5; unclear D gene. V was shortened by 2 bases and J by 5 bases, with 7 bases between the two germline ends. This CDR3 spans 13 amino acids. Here the CDR3 reads CASSLMGDQPQHF. The DNA of the CDR3 is TGTGCCAGCAGTTTAATGGGAGATCAGCCCCAGCATTTT.

The chain has TRBV28 and TRBJ2-7, with 12 bases identical to TRBD2. Losses at the gene ends were 3 bases for V and 0 bases for J; bases not matched to a gene: 9. Germline V lookup: CDR1 MDHEN, CDR2 SYDVKM. The CDR3 length is 18 residues. Here the CDR3 reads CASSFRGGLAGSSYEQYV. The CDR3 DNA follows: TGTGCCAGCAGTTTCCGAGGTGGACTAGCGGGGAGCTCCTACGAGCAGTACGTC.

The V and J genes are TRBV7-6 and TRBJ2-6, with 8 bases aligning to TRBD2. CDR1 and CDR2 (germline): SGHVS, FNYEAQ. The CDR3 spans 15 residues. After removal of 5 bases from V and 3 bases from J, the junction contained 3 bases not matched to a gene. CDR3 loop: CASSTGGLGANVLTF. The CDR3 bases are TGTGCCAGCAGCACGGGAGGGCTTGGGGCCAACGTCCTGACTTTC. The full variable domain, in which reference TRBV7-6 and TRBJ2-6 provide the parts outside the CDR3, is GAGVSQSPRYKVTKRGQDVALRCDPISGHVSLYWYRQALGQGPEFLTYFNYEAQQDKSGLPNDRFSAERPEGSISTLTIQRTEQRDSAMYRCASSTGGLGANVLTFGAGSRLTVL.

V usage is TRBV12-5 and J usage is TRBJ1-5; D may be TRBD1 (5 bases). V gave up 9 bases and J gave up 1 base, with 10 bases separating them. Germline assignment: CDR1 LGHNT and CDR2 FRNRAP. The CDR3 sequence is 13 residues long. The CDR3: CASSRDSNQPQHF. CDR3 DNA: TGTGCTAGCTCCCGGGACAGCAATCAGCCCCAGCATTTT.

V gene TRBV3-1 (or the pseudogene TRBV3-2) combines with J gene TRBJ2-1, with D unclear. CDR1 is LGHDT, CDR2 YNNKEL, per germline (reference sequence). The length of the CDR3 is 14 residues. V lost 1 base, J lost 10 bases, and 14 bases lay in between. The CDR3 DNA sequence: TGTGCCAGCAGCCAAGGGGCACGATCTGGGGAGCAGTTCTTC. Translation gives CASSQGARSGEQFF.

This chain uses TRBV24-1 with TRBJ2-1; D may be TRBD1 or TRBD2 (5 bases each). The CDR3 has 15 residues. Germline V lookup: CDR1 KGHDR, CDR2 SFDVKD. V lost 5 bases and J lost 2, with 12 bases in between. This chain's CDR3 is CATSAGTSTYNEQFF. The DNA for the CDR3 is TGTGCCACCAGTGCCGGGACCAGTACCTACAATGAGCAGTTCTTC.

This sequence joins TRBV4-1 and TRBJ1-6; D is undetermined. Germline loops: CDR1 MGHRA, CDR2 YSYEKL. The CDR3 is 15 amino acids. Trimming stripped 5 bases from V and 7 bases from J, with 15 bases between. The CDR3 spells CASSSGSLGNSPLHF. The CDR3 DNA follows: TGCGCCAGCAGCTCCGGGAGCCTGGGCAATTCACCCCTCCACTTT.

This clone showed up just once. V gene TRBV7-2 combines with J gene TRBJ1-5; tentative D call: TRBD1 (6 bases). CDR3 length: 16 residues. Germline V gene sequence: CDR1 SGHTA, CDR2 FQGNSA. V was pared by 0 bases and J by 4 bases, with 13 bases between. The CDR3 region has the DNA TGTGCCAGCAGCTTAGCGCAGGGGTTCCTAAATCAGCCCCAGCATTTT. Protein: CASSLAQGFLNQPQHF.

The chain joins TRBV3-1 (or the pseudogene TRBV3-2) to TRBJ2-7; 11 nucleotides align to TRBD2. V lost 6 bases and J lost 5; bases outside the gene matches: 18. The V gene's germline CDR1 is LGHDT and CDR2 YNNKEL (reference sequence). The CDR3 loop spans 18 amino acids. CDR3 protein: CASSIGALAGGLQDEQYF. The CDR3 region has the DNA TGTGCCAGCAGTATAGGGGCCCTAGCGGGAGGCCTTCAAGACGAGCAGTACTTC.

This clone was recorded a few times. The chain links TRBV5-4 to TRBJ2-1; D is possibly TRBD1 (7 bases). CDR1 and CDR2 from the germline V gene are SGHNT and YYREEE (reference sequence). The CDR3 has 16 residues. V lost 4 bases and J 9 bases, leaving 23 bases between the germline ends. The CDR3 reads CASSRSGGSQRGEQFF. The DNA for the CDR3 is TGTGCCAGCAGCCGCTCAGGGGGGTCTCAACGGGGTGAGCAGTTCTTC.

This clone was picked up a small number of times. The rearrangement links TRBV6-6 to TRBJ2-4, with 9 bases lining up with TRBD1. This CDR3 is 15 amino acids long. The junction had 10 bases not matched to a gene; V was cut back by 6 bases and J by 7 bases. CDR1 is MNHNY, CDR2 SVGAGI, per germline (reference sequence). The CDR3 reads CASSGTTGGTNIQYF. CDR3 bases: TGTGCCAGCAGCGGTACCACAGGGGGCACGAACATTCAGTACTTC.

The V call is TRBV28, the J call TRBJ1-5; 9 positions match TRBD1. After removal of 1 base from V and 6 bases from J, the junction contained 4 bases not matched to a gene. The CDR3 runs to 15 residues. The germline V gene has CDR1 MDHEN and CDR2 SYDVKM. CDR3: CASSLSGTGIQPQHF. CDR3 coding DNA: TGTGCCAGCAGTTTATCCGGGACAGGGATTCAGCCCCAGCATTTT.